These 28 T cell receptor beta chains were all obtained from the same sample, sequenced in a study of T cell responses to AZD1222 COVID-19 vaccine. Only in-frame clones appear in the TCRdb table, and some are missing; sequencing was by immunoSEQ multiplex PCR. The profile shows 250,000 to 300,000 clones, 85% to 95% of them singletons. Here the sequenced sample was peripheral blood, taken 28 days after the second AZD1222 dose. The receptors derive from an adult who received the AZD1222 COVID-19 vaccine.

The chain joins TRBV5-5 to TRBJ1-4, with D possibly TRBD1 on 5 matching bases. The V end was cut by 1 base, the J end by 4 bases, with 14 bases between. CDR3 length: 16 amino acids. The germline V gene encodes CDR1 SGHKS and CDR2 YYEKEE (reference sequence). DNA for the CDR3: TGTGCCAGCAGCTTGTATCCTTGGGGGGTTAATGAAAAACTGTTTTTT. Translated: CASSLYPWGVNEKLFF.

CDR3 residues: CASKRRLNSYEQYF. The CDR3 bases are TGTGCCAGCAAAAGGCGTTTAAACTCCTACGAGCAGTACTTC. The V and J genes are TRBV28 and TRBJ2-7; the D is unclear. Trimming removed 7 bases at V and 0 bases at J, with 13 bases between. The CDR3 spans 14 residues. Germline V gene data show CDR1 as MDHEN and CDR2 as SYDVKM.

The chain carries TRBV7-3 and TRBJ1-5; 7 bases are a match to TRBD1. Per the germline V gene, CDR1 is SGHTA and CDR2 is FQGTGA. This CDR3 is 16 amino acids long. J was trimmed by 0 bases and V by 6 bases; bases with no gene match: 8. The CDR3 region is CASRSRDSYSNQPQHF. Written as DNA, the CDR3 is TGTGCCAGCAGGAGTCGGGACAGCTATAGCAATCAGCCCCAGCATTTT. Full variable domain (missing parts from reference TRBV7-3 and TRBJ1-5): GAGVSQTPSNKVTEKGKYVELRCDPISGHTALYWYRQSLGQGPEFLIYFQGTGAADDSGLPNDRFFAVRPEGSVSTLKIQRTERGDSAVYLCASRSRDSYSNQPQHFGDGTRLSIL.

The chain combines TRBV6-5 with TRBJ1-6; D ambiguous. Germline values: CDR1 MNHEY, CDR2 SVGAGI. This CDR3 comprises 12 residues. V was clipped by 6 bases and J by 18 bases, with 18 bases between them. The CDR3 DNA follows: TGTGCCAGCAGGCAGACTCCAGCCGCTTACCACTTT. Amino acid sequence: CASRQTPAAYHF.

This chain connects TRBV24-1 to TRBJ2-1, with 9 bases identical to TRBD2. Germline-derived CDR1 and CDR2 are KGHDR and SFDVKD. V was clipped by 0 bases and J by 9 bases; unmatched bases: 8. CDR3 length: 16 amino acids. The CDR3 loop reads CATSDLHDSGRSEQFF. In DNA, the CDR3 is TGTGCCACCAGTGATTTGCATGATAGCGGGAGAAGTGAGCAGTTCTTC.

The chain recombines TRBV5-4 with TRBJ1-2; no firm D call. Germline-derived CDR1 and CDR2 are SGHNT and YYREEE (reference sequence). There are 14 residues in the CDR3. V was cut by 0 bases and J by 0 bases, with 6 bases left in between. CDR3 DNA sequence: TGTGCCAGCAGCTTGGATCCGACTAACTATGGCTACACCTTC. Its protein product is CASSLDPTNYGYTF.

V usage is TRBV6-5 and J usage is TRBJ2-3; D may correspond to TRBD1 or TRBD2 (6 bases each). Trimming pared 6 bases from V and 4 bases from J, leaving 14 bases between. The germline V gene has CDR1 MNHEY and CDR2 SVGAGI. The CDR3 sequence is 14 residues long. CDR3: CASSGWGAPDTQYF. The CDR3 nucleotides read TGTGCCAGCAGCGGGTGGGGGGCCCCAGATACGCAGTATTTT.

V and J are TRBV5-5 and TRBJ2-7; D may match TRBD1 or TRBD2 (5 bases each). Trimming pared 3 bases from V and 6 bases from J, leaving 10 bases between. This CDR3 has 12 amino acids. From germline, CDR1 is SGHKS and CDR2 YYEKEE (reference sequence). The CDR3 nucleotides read TGTGCCAGCAGCTATGAGGGGCGCGAGCAGTACTTC. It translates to CASSYEGREQYF.

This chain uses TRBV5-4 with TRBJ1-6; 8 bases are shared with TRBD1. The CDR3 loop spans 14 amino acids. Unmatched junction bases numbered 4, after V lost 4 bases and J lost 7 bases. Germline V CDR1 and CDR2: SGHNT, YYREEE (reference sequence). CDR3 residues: CASSRQGMNSPLHF. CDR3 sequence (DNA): TGTGCCAGCAGCCGACAGGGGATGAATTCACCCCTCCACTTT.

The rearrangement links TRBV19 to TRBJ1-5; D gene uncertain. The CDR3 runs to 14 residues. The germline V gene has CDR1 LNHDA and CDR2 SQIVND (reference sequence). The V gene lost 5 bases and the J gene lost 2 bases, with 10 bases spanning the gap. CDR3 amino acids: CASSPSLGNQPQHF. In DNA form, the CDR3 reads TGTGCCAGTAGTCCCTCGCTGGGCAATCAGCCCCAGCATTTT.

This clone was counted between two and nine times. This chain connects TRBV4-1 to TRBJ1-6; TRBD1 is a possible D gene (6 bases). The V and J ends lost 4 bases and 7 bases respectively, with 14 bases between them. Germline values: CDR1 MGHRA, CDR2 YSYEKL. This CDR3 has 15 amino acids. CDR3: CASSLHRVPNSPLHF. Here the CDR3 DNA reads TGCGCCAGCAGCCTCCACAGGGTGCCAAATTCACCCCTCCACTTT.

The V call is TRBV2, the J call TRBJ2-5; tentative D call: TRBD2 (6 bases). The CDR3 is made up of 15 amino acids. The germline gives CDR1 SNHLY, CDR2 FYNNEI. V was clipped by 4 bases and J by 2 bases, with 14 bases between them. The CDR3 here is CASSGEAGPQETQYF. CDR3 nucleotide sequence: TGTGCCAGCAGTGGGGAGGCGGGACCTCAAGAGACCCAGTACTTC.

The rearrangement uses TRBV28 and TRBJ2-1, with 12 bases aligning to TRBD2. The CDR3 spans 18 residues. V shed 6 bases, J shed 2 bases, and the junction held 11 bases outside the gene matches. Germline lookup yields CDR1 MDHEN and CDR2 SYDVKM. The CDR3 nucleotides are TGTGCCAGCAGACCCGCCGGGGCTAGCGGGGGGGCCTACAATGAGCAGTTCTTC. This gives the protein CASRPAGASGGAYNEQFF. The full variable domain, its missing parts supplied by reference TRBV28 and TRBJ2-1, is DVKVTQSSRYLVKRTGEKVFLECVQDMDHENMFWYRQDPGLGLRLIYFSYDVKMKEKGDIPEGYSVSREKKERFSLILESASTNQTSMYLCASRPAGASGGAYNEQFFGPGTRLTVL.

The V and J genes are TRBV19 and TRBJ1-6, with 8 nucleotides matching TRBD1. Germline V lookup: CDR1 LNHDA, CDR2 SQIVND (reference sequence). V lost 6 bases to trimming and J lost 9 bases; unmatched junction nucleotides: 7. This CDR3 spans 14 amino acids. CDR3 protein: CASSKDREGSPLHF. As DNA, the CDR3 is TGTGCCAGTAGCAAGGACAGGGAAGGTTCACCCCTCCACTTT.

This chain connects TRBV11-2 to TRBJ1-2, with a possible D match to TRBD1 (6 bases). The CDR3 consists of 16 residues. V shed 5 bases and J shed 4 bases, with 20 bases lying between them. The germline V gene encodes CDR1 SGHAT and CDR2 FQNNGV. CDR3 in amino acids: CASSNLQGEDPYGYTF. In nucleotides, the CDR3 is TGTGCCAGCAGCAACCTACAGGGTGAGGACCCCTATGGCTACACCTTC.

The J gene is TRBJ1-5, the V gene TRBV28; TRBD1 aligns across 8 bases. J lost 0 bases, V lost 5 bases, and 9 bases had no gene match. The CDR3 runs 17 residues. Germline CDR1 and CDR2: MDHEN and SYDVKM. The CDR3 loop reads CASSTTGTGYSNQPQHF. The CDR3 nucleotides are TGTGCCAGCAGTACAACTGGGACAGGTTATAGCAATCAGCCCCAGCATTTT. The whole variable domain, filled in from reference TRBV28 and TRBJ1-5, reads DVKVTQSSRYLVKRTGEKVFLECVQDMDHENMFWYRQDPGLGLRLIYFSYDVKMKEKGDIPEGYSVSREKKERFSLILESASTNQTSMYLCASSTTGTGYSNQPQHFGDGTRLSIL.

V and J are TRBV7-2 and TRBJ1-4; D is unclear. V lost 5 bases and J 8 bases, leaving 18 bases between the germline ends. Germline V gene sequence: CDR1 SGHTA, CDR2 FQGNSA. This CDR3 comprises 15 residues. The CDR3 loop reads CASSPGYSSGEKLFF. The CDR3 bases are TGTGCCAGCAGCCCCGGGTACTCCTCAGGCGAAAAACTGTTTTTT.

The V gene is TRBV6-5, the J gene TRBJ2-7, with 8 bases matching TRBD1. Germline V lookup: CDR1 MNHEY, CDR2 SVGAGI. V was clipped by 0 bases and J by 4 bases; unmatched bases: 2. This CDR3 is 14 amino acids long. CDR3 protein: CASSYSDRGYEQYF. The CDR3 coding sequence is TGTGCCAGCAGTTACTCTGACAGGGGATACGAGCAGTACTTC.

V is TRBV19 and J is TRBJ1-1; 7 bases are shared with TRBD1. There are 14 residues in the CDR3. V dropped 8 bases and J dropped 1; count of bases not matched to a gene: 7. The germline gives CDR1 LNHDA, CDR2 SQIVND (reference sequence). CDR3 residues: CASFDRDGNTEAFF. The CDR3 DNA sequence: TGTGCCAGTTTTGACAGGGACGGGAACACTGAAGCTTTCTTT.

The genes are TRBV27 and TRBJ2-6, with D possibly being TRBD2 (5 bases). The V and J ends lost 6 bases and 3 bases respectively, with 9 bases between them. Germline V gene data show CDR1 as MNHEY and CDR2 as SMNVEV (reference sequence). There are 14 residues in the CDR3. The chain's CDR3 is CASSLRVGANVLTF. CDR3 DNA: TGTGCCAGCAGCCTGAGGGTTGGGGCCAACGTCCTGACTTTC.

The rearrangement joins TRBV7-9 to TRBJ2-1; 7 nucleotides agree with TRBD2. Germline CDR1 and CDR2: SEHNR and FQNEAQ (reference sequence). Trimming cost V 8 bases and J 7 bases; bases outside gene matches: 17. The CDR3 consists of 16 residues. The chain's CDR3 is CASQLLAWGQGNEQFF. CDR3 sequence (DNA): TGTGCCAGCCAACTACTAGCGTGGGGTCAAGGGAATGAGCAGTTCTTC.

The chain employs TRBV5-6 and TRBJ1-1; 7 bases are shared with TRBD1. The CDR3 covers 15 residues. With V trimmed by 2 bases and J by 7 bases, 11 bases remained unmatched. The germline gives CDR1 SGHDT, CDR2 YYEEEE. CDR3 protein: CASSFFGTERNEAFF. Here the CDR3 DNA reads TGTGCCAGCAGCTTTTTCGGGACAGAGCGAAATGAAGCTTTCTTT.

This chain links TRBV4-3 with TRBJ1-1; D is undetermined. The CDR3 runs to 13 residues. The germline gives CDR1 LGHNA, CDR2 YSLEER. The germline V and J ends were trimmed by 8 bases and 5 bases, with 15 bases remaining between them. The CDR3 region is CASGVIGGTEAFF. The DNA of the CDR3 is TGCGCCAGCGGTGTGATAGGAGGGACTGAAGCTTTCTTT.

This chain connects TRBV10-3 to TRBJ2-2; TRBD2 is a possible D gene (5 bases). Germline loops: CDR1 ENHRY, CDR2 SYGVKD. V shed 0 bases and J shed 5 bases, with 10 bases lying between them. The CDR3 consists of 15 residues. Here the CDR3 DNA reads TGTGCCATCAGTGAGTCAGTGAGGGATACCGGGGAGCTGTTTTTT. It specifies CAISESVRDTGELFF.

In DNA form, the CDR3 reads TGTGCCAGCAGCCAAGGGCGCAGACCCTACGAGCAGTACTTC. Amino acids: CASSQGRRPYEQYF. The V gene is TRBV3-1 (or the pseudogene TRBV3-2), the J gene TRBJ2-7, with no clear D. Germline V gene sequence: CDR1 LGHDT, CDR2 YNNKEL (reference sequence). This CDR3 spans 14 amino acids. The V end lost 1 base, the J end lost 2 bases, and 9 bases lay between the germline ends.

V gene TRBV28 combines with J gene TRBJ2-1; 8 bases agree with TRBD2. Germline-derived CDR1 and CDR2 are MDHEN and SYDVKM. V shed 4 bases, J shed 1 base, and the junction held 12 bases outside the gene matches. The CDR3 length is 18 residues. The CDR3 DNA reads TGTGCCAGCAGTTCCCGGGAGGGCCGAGGGGAGTCCTACAATGAGCAGTTCTTC. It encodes CASSSREGRGESYNEQFF.

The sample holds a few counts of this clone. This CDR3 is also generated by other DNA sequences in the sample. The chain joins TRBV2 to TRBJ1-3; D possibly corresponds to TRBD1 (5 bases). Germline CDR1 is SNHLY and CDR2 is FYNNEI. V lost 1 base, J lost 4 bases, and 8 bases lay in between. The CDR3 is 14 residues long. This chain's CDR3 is CASSEGTPGNTIYF. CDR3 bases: TGTGCCAGCAGTGAAGGGACACCCGGAAACACCATATATTTT.

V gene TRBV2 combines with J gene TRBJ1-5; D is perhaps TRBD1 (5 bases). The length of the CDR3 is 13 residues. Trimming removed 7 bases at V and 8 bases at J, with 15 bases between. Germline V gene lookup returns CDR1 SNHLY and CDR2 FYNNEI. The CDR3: CASTGEVLEPQHF. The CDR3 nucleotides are TGTGCCAGCACGGGGGAGGTTCTAGAGCCCCAGCATTTT.